This record covers a single T cell receptor beta chain. Its antigen has not been determined. Qualities for individual bases were not recorded, and no much larger clone is one base off. The sample comes from a study of PD-1 blockade in mismatch repair-deficient tumors (dated 2017 in TCRdb). Looking at the study overall: The trial enrolled 86 consecutive patients with under 15 mismatch repair-deficient cancer types between 2013 and 2016, all previously treated and progressing. Deep sequencing of TCR CDR3 regions was used to track tumor-associated T cell clones in peripheral blood of patients responding to PD-1 blockade.

V and J are truncated by 1 base and 14 bases respectively, leaving an intervening sequence of 15 bases. The germline V gene (reference sequence) provides CDR1 MNHEY and CDR2 SMNVEV. The cysteine opens and the phenylalanine closes a CDR3 of 13 amino acids. Only CDR3 DNA remains: 39 bases, in frame from the first base. Receptors were amplified or captured by the immunoSEQ multiplex PCR assay. In TCRdb, the immuneACCESS table is reduced to in-frame sequences with V and J assigned. These tables do not hold every clone; where another copy was compared, an unresolved V gene accounts for under half, and the others remain unexplained. This sample gives some 45,000 clones in total; over 60% of them show up just once. The biggest ten clones account for roughly 3% of the sample. The time point label here, explained by the study, means: peripheral blood before pembrolizumab. For every enrolled patient, mismatch repair deficiency was confirmed by either polymerase chain reaction or immunohistochemistry. TCR sequencing was carried out for a few patients who responded to pembrolizumab therapy. In the phase II trial, pembrolizumab PD-1 blockade was tested prospectively in advanced mismatch repair-deficient cancers, no matter which tissue of origin the cancers came from. Peripheral blood T cell samples were serially collected before and at multiple times after PD-1 blockade was started. Blood sampling times were expressed in weeks after the first pembrolizumab dose.

General findings and caveats noted by the study authors: Tumor-resident clones, often undetectable in blood before treatment, expanded rapidly after pembrolizumab and then contracted, generally before radiologic responses.

The chain is encoded by TRBV27 joined to TRBJ2-1, with TRBD2 tentatively as D gene (6 bases match). The TCR comes from an adult with mismatch repair-deficient cancer. The sample in question was PBMCs, obtained before pembrolizumab treatment. The DNA is TGTGCCAGCAGTTTATATATCCGGGGGTGGAAGTTCTTC. Translated, this gives CASSLYIRGWKFF.